The 11 T cell receptor beta chains reported below all come from one sample, sequenced in a study of blood T cells in healthy people across ages. Through a sample-barcoded 5' primer and a J-beta primer mix, a second PCR was run for about 6 to 11 cycles. TCRdb re-analysed the 5' RACE reads in MiXCR, keeping a single row per CDR3 protein. The sample contains about 810,000 distinct CDR3 sequences, about 34% of which appear only once. The material sequenced was blood. These receptors all come from a man between 18 and 35 years old in good health.

The J gene is TRBJ1-6, the V gene TRBV7-9; D perhaps matches TRBD1 (6 bases). CDR3 size: 16 residues. Germline CDR1 reads SEHNR; CDR2 reads FQNEAQ (reference sequence). Trimming took 2 bases from V and 10 from J, leaving 18 bases between them. The CDR3 DNA follows: TGTGCCAGCAGCTTACTTTCGGGAAGGGGGGGATCACCCCTCCACTTT. This encodes CASSLLSGRGGSPLHF.

The V call is TRBV2, the J call TRBJ1-1; a weak D match, TRBD1 (6 bases). This CDR3 contains 14 residues. The germline V gene has CDR1 SNHLY and CDR2 FYNNEI. V lost 6 bases to trimming and J lost 1 base, with 12 bases between them. CDR3 sequence: CASRTDRSNTEAFF. The CDR3 nucleotides are TGTGCCAGCAGGACGGACAGATCGAACACTGAAGCTTTCTTT. The whole variable domain, remainder taken from reference TRBV2 and TRBJ1-1, is EPEVTQTPSHQVTQMGQEVILRCVPISNHLYFYWYRQILGQKVEFLVSFYNNEISEKSEIFDDQFSVERPDGSNFTLKIRSTKLEDSAMYFCASRTDRSNTEAFFGQGTRLTVV.

This clonotype has a count of ten or more. This rearrangement joins TRBV7-9 to TRBJ2-4, with 9 bases fitting TRBD1. The germline CDR1 and CDR2 sequences are SEHNR and FQNEAQ (reference sequence). The trim removed 6 bases at V and 13 bases at J, leaving 16 bases unmatched. The CDR3 is 15 residues long. The DNA of the CDR3 is TGTGCCAGCAGTCATTGGGACAGGGACCCTACGAAACAGTACTTC. This gives the protein CASSHWDRDPTKQYF.

This clonotype was recorded at least ten times. The rearrangement links TRBV12-3 or TRBV12-4 to TRBJ2-3; a weak D match, TRBD1 (5 bases). The germline V and J ends were trimmed by 7 bases and 2 bases, with 13 bases remaining between them. This CDR3 is built from 14 residues. The CDR3: CASTVQGNTDTQYF. The CDR3 DNA is TGTGCCAGCACCGTCCAGGGCAACACAGATACGCAGTATTTT.

The chain has TRBV27 and TRBJ1-2; D not certain. This CDR3 comprises 15 residues. The germline V and J ends were trimmed by 6 bases and 8 bases, with 22 bases remaining between them. Germline CDR1 reads MNHEY; CDR2 reads SMNVEV (reference sequence). The CDR3: CASRLYDGVKGGYTF. The CDR3 DNA follows: TGTGCCAGCAGACTCTACGACGGGGTAAAGGGCGGCTACACCTTC.

This clonotype was seen a handful of times. V and J are TRBV4-2 and TRBJ1-1; no clear D gene. The CDR3 consists of 13 residues. Trimming pared 0 bases from V and 7 bases from J, leaving 9 bases between. Germline CDR1 reads LGHNA; CDR2 reads YNFKEQ. Written as DNA, the CDR3 is TGTGCCAGCAGCCAAGATGAGGGAAATGAAGCTTTCTTT. Residues: CASSQDEGNEAFF.

With regard to this clonotype: An end of the junction does not agree with germline; a read error may underlie this. This chain joins TRBV4-1 and TRBJ2-4; perhaps TRBD2 as D (5 bases). Germline assignment: CDR1 MGHRA and CDR2 YSYEKL. The CDR3 runs to 16 residues. The CDR3 protein is CASSQPFVGAKDIQYF. In DNA form, the CDR3 reads TGCGCCAGCAGCCAACCATTTGTGGGAGCCAAAGACATTCAGTACTTC.

V gene TRBV21-1 combines with J gene TRBJ1-1. TRBV21-1 is deemed a pseudogene. The CDR3 contains 14 residues. The CDR3 reads CASSHFSLDTEAFF. The CDR3 nucleotides read TGTGCCAGCAGCCACTTCAGCTTGGACACTGAAGCTTTCTTT.

The V gene is TRBV5-6, the J gene TRBJ2-1; 7 positions match TRBD2. From germline, CDR1 is SGHDT and CDR2 YYEEEE. The V gene end was trimmed by 6 bases and the J gene end by 4 bases; junction bases not matched to a gene: 13. The CDR3 spans 16 residues. The CDR3 bases are TGTGCCAGCAAACTTTTTGCGGGGGTACCTTACAATGAGCAGTTCTTC. Amino acids: CASKLFAGVPYNEQFF.

This clonotype has a handful of counts. The chain recombines TRBV20-1 with TRBJ1-2, with D maybe TRBD1 (5 bases). The germline gives CDR1 DFQATT, CDR2 SNEGSKA (reference sequence). This CDR3 region has 15 residues. V shed 0 bases and J shed 4 bases, with 15 bases lying between them. As DNA, the CDR3 is TGCAGTGCTAGAGATACACCCACAGGTCCCTATGGCTACACCTTC. Translating gives CSARDTPTGPYGYTF.

The J gene is TRBJ2-4, the V gene TRBV27; 9 bases align to TRBD1. The CDR3 length is 20 residues. The germline V gene encodes CDR1 MNHEY and CDR2 SMNVEV (reference sequence). With V trimmed by 5 bases and J by 1 base, 18 bases remained unmatched. CDR3 sequence: CASSPQPPGTGLVAKNIQYF. The DNA of the CDR3 is TGTGCCAGCAGTCCCCAACCGCCCGGGACAGGGCTGGTCGCCAAAAACATTCAGTACTTC.